This T cell receptor (beta chain) was captured by sequencing in a study of blood T cell repertoires in COVID-19. In the study overall: The United States, Italy and Spain provided the acute and convalescent COVID-19 samples. The cDNA or gDNA used as material had been derived from T cells, B-cell-depleted T cells, or PBMCs.

Looked up from germline, CDR1 is PRHDT and CDR2 is FYEKMQ (reference sequence). This CDR3 has 16 residues. V shed 2 bases, J shed 2 bases, and the junction held 6 bases outside the gene matches. In the study's own analysis: Scientists estimated how many nucleated cells there were by amplifying reference gene primers. Data came from immunoSEQ multiplex PCR; TCRdb stores just in-frame clones and leaves some out. V, J and clone size were drawn from that table, and D and trimming were deduced from the DNA. The top ten clones hold around 6.4% of a sample with about 250,000 clones, around four fifths of them seen once.

The sequence was collected from an older woman with active or convalescent COVID-19. Source material: peripheral blood. The rearrangement joins TRBV13 to TRBJ2-4; 7 nucleotides line up with TRBD2. For the CDR3, the DNA is TGTGCCAGCAGCTTAAGAGCGGGGCGAACCAAAAACATTCAGTACTTC. As protein: CASSLRAGRTKNIQYF.